Listed below are T cell receptor beta chains from one sample, sequenced in a study of shared clonotypes between healthy human individuals. Measured with immunoSEQ multiplex PCR; TCRdb has only the in-frame clones, and not every one. The repertoire holds about 2.1 million clones, with roughly 95% as singletons. What was sequenced was naive CD8+ T cells from PBMCs. Receptors were obtained from a man between 18 and 35 years old in good health. Some clones in this sample may be carry-over from other donors' samples. CDR3s include the opening cysteine and the closing phenylalanine or tryptophan. A D gene is named only where the DNA matches it firmly. Size tells how often a clone was seen (once, few, many) or the class of an expanded clone, and some rows leave it out.

>TRBJ2-1|TRBD2|TRBV5-6|.
CASSHGTSGPYNEQFF
TGTGCCAGCAGCCATGGGACTAGCGGCCCCTACAATGAGCAGTTCTTC
>TRBJ1-2|.|TRBV16|.
CASSQTTGSNYGYTF
TGTGCCAGCAGCCAAACTACAGGGTCTAACTATGGCTACACCTTC
>TRBJ2-2|.|TRBV6-1|.
CASSEELASGPNTGELFF
TGTGCCAGCAGTGAAGAATTGGCTTCGGGGCCGAACACCGGGGAGCTGTTTTTT
>TRBJ1-1|.|TRBV5-5|once
CASSLNGQKFEAFF
TGTGCCAGCAGCTTGAATGGACAGAAATTTGAAGCTTTCTTT
>TRBJ1-2|.|TRBV7-9|.
CASSLGGVDGYTF
TGTGCCAGCAGCTTAGGAGGGGTGGATGGCTACACCTTC
>TRBJ1-5|TRBD1|TRBV7-8|once
CASSSGTGLSYQPQHF
TGTGCCAGCAGCTCCGGGACAGGGTTAAGCTATCAGCCCCAGCATTTT
>TRBJ1-4|.|TRBV9|.
CASSGGPDDRLFF
TGTGCCAGCAGCGGGGGACCCGACGACAGGCTGTTTTTT
>TRBJ2-1|.|TRBV6-5|once
CASSSPSPYNEQFF
TGTGCCAGCAGTTCCCCCTCCCCGTACAATGAGCAGTTCTTC
>TRBJ2-7|TRBD2|TRBV6-5|.
CASSYARFAGGYEQYF
TGTGCCAGCAGTTACGCCCGTTTTGCGGGAGGGTACGAGCAGTACTTC
>TRBJ1-2|.|TRBV5-4|.
CASSATARYGYTF
TGTGCCAGCAGCGCTACAGCTCGCTATGGCTACACCTTC
>TRBJ2-7|TRBD1|TRBV19|.
CASRPDRGSTQAEQYF
TGTGCCAGTAGGCCAGACAGGGGCTCCACCCAGGCCGAGCAGTACTTC
>TRBJ2-1|.|TRBV6-4|.
CASSDSGAYNEQFF
TGTGCCAGCAGTGACTCCGGGGCGTACAATGAGCAGTTCTTC
>TRBJ2-1|.|TRBV27|.
CASSLSRIYEQFF
TGTGCCAGCAGTCTATCTAGGATCTATGAGCAGTTCTTC
>TRBJ1-4|TRBD1|TRBV6-6|.
CASSPDRGLGEKLFF
TGTGCCAGCAGCCCGGACAGGGGGCTAGGGGAAAAACTGTTTTTT
>TRBJ1-1|TRBD1|TRBV6-5|.
CASSRGQGRGTEAFF
TGTGCCAGCAGCCGAGGACAGGGGCGGGGGACTGAAGCTTTCTTT
>TRBJ2-5|.|TRBV7-2|.
CASSLGWEPPQETQYF
TGTGCCAGCAGCTTAGGGTGGGAGCCACCCCAAGAGACCCAGTACTTC
>TRBJ2-7|.|TRBV5-4|.
CASSARGGSSYEQYF
TGTGCCAGCAGCGCCAGGGGAGGTAGCTCCTACGAGCAGTACTTC
>TRBJ2-7|.|TRBV10-3|.
CAIRARESYEQYF
TGTGCCATCAGGGCGCGTGAATCCTACGAGCAGTACTTC
>TRBJ1-2|.|TRBV27|.
CASRDNRFLPYGYTF
TGTGCCAGCAGAGATAACAGGTTCCTCCCTTATGGCTACACCTTC
>TRBJ2-2|.|TRBV7-7|.
CASSFRDGTGELFF
TGTGCCAGCAGCTTCCGGGACGGCACCGGGGAGCTGTTTTTT
>TRBJ1-5|.|TRBV27|.
CASSLLINQPQHF
TGTGCCAGCAGTTTATTAATAAATCAGCCCCAGCATTTT
>TRBJ2-1|.|TRBV2|.
CASRTPGRNEQFF
TGTGCCAGCAGGACGCCAGGGCGAAATGAGCAGTTCTTC
>TRBJ2-7|TRBD2|TRBV19|.
CASSIIAGVDEQYF
TGTGCCAGTAGTATAATAGCGGGAGTTGACGAGCAGTACTTC
>TRBJ1-3|.|TRBV11-2|once
CASSLEDGSGNTIYF
TGTGCCAGCAGCTTAGAGGACGGCTCTGGAAACACCATATATTTT
>TRBJ2-1|.|TRBV5-4|.
CASSGIGGEQFF
TGTGCCAGCAGCGGGATAGGGGGGGAGCAGTTCTTC
>TRBJ1-1|TRBD1|TRBV5-5|.
CASSLEGAATEAFF
TGTGCCAGCAGCTTGGAGGGGGCGGCAACTGAAGCTTTCTTT